This entry lists 3 T cell receptor beta chains sequenced from one sample in a study of blood T cell repertoires in COVID-19. Some clones are missing from TCRdb's copy, which holds only in-frame ones; the method was immunoSEQ multiplex PCR. The sample includes about 190,000 clones, about 88% of them seen just once. Material: PBMCs or T cells enriched from blood (not recorded which). The source is a woman in her thirties or forties in a cohort exposed to, infected with or recovered from COVID-19 (not recorded which).

This chain joins TRBV28 and TRBJ1-5; D unresolved. Trimming stripped 3 bases from V and 7 bases from J, with 10 bases between. Germline values: CDR1 MDHEN, CDR2 SYDVKM. The CDR3 is 13 residues long. The CDR3 DNA reads as TGTGCCAGCAGTTTTGGAGTCCGGCAGCCCCAGCATTTT. Translating gives CASSFGVRQPQHF.

The V and J genes are TRBV13 and TRBJ2-7; D call uncertain. Trimming stripped 3 bases from V and 0 bases from J, with 6 bases between. The CDR3 length is 13 residues. Germline CDR1 is PRHDT and CDR2 is FYEKMQ (reference sequence). In nucleotides, the CDR3 is TGTGCCAGCAGCTTGGGCCACTCCTACGAGCAGTACTTC. It translates to CASSLGHSYEQYF.

The chain combines TRBV10-2 with TRBJ2-2, with D maybe TRBD2 (5 bases). The CDR3 sequence is 13 residues long. Trimming cost V 8 bases and J 7 bases, with 14 bases left between them. Germline V gives CDR1 WSHSY, CDR2 SAAADI. The CDR3 is CASRDYPIGELFF. As DNA, the CDR3 is TGCGCCAGCCGAGACTACCCGATCGGGGAGCTGTTTTTT.